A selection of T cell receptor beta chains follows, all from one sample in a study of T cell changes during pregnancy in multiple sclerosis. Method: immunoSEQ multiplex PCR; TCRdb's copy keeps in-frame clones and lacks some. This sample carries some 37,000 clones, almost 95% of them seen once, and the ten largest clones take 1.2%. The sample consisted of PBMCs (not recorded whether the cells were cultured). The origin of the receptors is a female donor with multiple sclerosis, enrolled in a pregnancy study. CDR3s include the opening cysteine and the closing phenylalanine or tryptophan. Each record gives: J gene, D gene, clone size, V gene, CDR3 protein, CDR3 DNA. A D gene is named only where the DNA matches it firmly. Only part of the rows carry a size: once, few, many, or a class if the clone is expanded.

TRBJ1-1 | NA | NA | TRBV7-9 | CASSVTENTEAFF | TGTGCCAGCAGCGTCACAGAGAACACTGAAGCTTTCTTT
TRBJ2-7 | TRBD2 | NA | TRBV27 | CASSFRGTSGRNEQYF | TGTGCCAGCAGTTTCCGGGGGACTAGCGGGAGGAACGAGCAGTACTTC
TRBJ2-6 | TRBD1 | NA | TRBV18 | CASSPDRVGANVLTF | TGTGCCAGCTCCCCAGACAGGGTTGGGGCCAACGTCCTGACTTTC
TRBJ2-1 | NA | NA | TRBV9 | CASSVGDSGYYNEQFF | TGTGCCAGCAGCGTAGGAGATAGCGGATACTACAATGAGCAGTTCTTC
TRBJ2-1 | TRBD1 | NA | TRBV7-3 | CASSSGTGGSEQFF | TGTGCCAGCAGCTCCGGGACAGGGGGCAGTGAGCAGTTCTTC
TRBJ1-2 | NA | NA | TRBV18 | CASSPKGRGGYTF | TGTGCCAGCTCACCAAAGGGCAGAGGCGGCTACACCTTC
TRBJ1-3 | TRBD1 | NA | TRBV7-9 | CASSSNLDRGNTIYF | TGTGCCAGCAGCTCCAACTTGGACAGGGGAAACACCATATATTTT
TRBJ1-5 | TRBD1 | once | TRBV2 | CASSPQGAGNQPQHF | TGTGCCAGCAGTCCACAGGGGGCGGGGAATCAGCCCCAGCATTTT
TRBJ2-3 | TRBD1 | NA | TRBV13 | CASSLRTGSYTDTQYF | TGTGCCAGCAGCCTCCGGACAGGGTCCTATACAGATACGCAGTATTTT
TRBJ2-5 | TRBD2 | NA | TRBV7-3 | CASSYTSAEETQYF | TGTGCCAGCAGCTACACTAGCGCGGAAGAGACCCAGTACTTC
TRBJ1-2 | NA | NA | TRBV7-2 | CASSPSGPGYGYTF | TGTGCCAGCAGCCCGTCGGGACCCGGGTATGGCTACACCTTC
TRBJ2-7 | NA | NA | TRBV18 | CASSPASRDYEQYF | TGTGCCAGCTCACCAGCATCAAGGGACTACGAGCAGTACTTC
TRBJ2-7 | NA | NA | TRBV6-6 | CASSWGLSYEQYF | TGTGCCAGCAGTTGGGGACTGTCCTACGAGCAGTACTTC
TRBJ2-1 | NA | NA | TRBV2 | CASSEGRSSYNEQFF | TGTGCCAGCAGTGAAGGGCGGAGCTCCTACAATGAGCAGTTCTTC
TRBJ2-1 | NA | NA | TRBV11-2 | CASSLDRVQFF | TGTGCCAGCAGCTTAGACAGGGTACAGTTCTTC
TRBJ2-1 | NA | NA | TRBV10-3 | CAISSAIVSYNEQFF | TGTGCCATCAGTAGCGCGATTGTTAGCTACAATGAGCAGTTCTTC
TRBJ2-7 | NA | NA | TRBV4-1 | CASSNRDGPYEQYF | TGCGCCAGCAGCAACCGGGACGGCCCCTACGAGCAGTACTTC
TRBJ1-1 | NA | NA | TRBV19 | CASSIGHPNTEAFF | TGTGCCAGTAGTATTGGGCACCCGAACACTGAAGCTTTCTTT
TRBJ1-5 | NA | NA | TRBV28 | CATHSNQPQHF | TGTGCCACGCATAGCAATCAGCCCCAGCATTTT
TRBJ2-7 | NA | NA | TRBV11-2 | CASSPLPGEQYF | TGTGCCAGCAGCCCTCTCCCGGGAGAGCAGTACTTC
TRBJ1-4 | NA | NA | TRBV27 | CASSLSGDGAGKLFF | TGTGCCAGCAGTTTATCTGGGGACGGCGCCGGAAAACTGTTTTTT
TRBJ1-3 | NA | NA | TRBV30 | CAWSDGRQWAQGNTIYF | TGTGCCTGGAGCGATGGACGACAGTGGGCTCAAGGAAACACCATATATTTT
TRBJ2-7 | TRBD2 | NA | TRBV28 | CASSFLGRESHYGEQYF | TGTGCCAGCAGTTTCTTAGGGCGGGAGAGCCACTATGGGGAGCAGTACTTC
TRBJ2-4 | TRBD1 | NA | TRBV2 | CASRDRGIAKNIQYF | TGTGCCAGCAGGGACAGGGGGATAGCCAAAAACATTCAGTACTTC
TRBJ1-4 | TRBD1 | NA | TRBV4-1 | CASSPRTGETNEKLFF | TGCGCCAGCAGCCCCAGGACAGGGGAGACTAATGAAAAACTGTTTTTT
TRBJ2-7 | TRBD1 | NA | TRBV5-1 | CASSLGQGAYEQYF | TGCGCCAGCAGCTTGGGTCAGGGGGCCTACGAGCAGTACTTC
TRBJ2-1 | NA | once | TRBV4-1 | CASSLGSSYNEQFF | TGCGCCAGCAGCTTGGGTAGCTCCTACAATGAGCAGTTCTTC
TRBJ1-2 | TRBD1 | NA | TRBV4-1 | CASSQELQGATGYTF | TGCGCCAGCAGCCAAGAATTACAGGGGGCTACGGGCTACACCTTC
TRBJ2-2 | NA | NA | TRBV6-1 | CASDASVTGELFF | TGTGCCAGCGATGCTAGCGTGACCGGGGAGCTGTTTTTT
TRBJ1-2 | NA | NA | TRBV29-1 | CSVDPGLSSDYTF | TGCAGCGTTGATCCCGGATTATCCTCAGACTACACCTTC
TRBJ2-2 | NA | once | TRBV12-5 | CASGAVYTGELFF | TGTGCTAGTGGGGCGGTGTACACCGGGGAGCTGTTTTTT
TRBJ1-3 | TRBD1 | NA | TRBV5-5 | CASSLRQGAWAGNTIYF | TGTGCCAGCAGCCTGCGACAGGGGGCGTGGGCTGGAAACACCATATATTTT
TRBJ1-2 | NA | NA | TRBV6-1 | CASSEAWDVGGYTF | TGTGCCAGCAGTGAAGCGTGGGACGTCGGTGGCTACACCTTC
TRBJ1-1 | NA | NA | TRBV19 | CASRGRMNTEAFF | TGTGCCAGTAGAGGGCGGATGAACACTGAAGCTTTCTTT
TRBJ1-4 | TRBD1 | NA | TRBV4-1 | CASSRAPGQINEKLFF | TGCGCCAGCAGCCGAGCTCCGGGACAGATTAATGAAAAACTGTTTTTT
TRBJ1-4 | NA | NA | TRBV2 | CASRQSGPANEKLFF | TGTGCCAGCAGGCAATCAGGGCCAGCTAATGAAAAACTGTTTTTT
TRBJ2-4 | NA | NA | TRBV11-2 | CASSLDLENIQYF | TGTGCCAGCAGCTTAGATCTCGAAAACATTCAGTACTTC
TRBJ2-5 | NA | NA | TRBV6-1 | CASSELVTPETQYF | TGTGCCAGCAGTGAACTGGTGACCCCTGAGACCCAGTACTTC
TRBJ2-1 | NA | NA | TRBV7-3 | CASSSGLPPDEQFF | TGTGCCAGCAGCTCAGGACTGCCTCCGGATGAGCAGTTCTTC
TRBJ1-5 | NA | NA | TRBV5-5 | CASSLDSNQPQHF | TGTGCCAGCAGTCTGGACAGCAATCAGCCCCAGCATTTT
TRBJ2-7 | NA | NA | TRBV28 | CASSTGGQLAAYEQYF | TGTGCCAGCAGCACGGGCGGTCAACTCGCCGCCTACGAGCAGTACTTC
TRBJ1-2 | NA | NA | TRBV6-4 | CASSDSGRAGGYTF | TGTGCCAGCAGTGACTCGGGGAGGGCCGGTGGCTACACCTTC
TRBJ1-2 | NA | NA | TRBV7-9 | CASSNPGAGNYGYTF | TGTGCCAGCAGTAATCCAGGGGCGGGAAACTATGGCTACACCTTC
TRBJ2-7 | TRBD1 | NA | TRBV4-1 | CASSQVLLPRQGFTIEQYF | TGCGCCAGCAGCCAAGTTTTACTACCCAGACAGGGATTTACGATAGAGCAGTACTTC
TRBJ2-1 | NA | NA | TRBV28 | CASTLPDTYNEQFF | TGTGCCAGCACCCTACCCGACACTTACAATGAGCAGTTCTTC
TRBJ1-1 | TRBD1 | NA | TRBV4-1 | CASSHPGQGNTEAFF | TGCGCCAGCAGCCACCCGGGACAGGGGAACACTGAAGCTTTCTTT
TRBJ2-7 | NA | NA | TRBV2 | CASSNQGYEQYF | TGTGCCAGCAGCAACCAGGGCTACGAGCAGTACTTC
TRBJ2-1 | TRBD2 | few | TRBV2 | CASSEARGGLNNEQFF | TGTGCCAGCAGTGAAGCGCGGGGGGGTTTAAACAATGAGCAGTTCTTC
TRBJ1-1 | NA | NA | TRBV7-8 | CASSLVKYTEAFF | TGTGCCAGCAGCTTAGTTAAGTACACTGAAGCTTTCTTT
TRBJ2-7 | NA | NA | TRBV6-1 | CASRRGTEQYF | TGTGCCAGCAGGAGGGGGACTGAGCAGTACTTC
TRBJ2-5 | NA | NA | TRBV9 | CASSVGREYQETQYF | TGTGCCAGCAGCGTAGGGAGGGAGTACCAAGAGACCCAGTACTTC
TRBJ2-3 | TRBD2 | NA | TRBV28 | CASSLGGRGRDTQYF | TGTGCCAGCAGTTTAGGCGGGAGGGGGAGAGATACGCAGTATTTT